This T cell receptor (beta chain) was found in a study of cytomegalovirus exposure and HLA in healthy donors. Germline values: CDR1 ENHRY, CDR2 SYGVKD. V trimming: 5 bases; J trimming: 2 bases; junction bases outside the gene matches: 7. CDR3 size: 16 residues. The approximately 120-subject validation cohort, separate from the 666-subject first cohort, included the donors. TCRdb's copy holds only in-frame clones and misses some; the assay was immunoSEQ multiplex PCR. The sample shows about 160,000 clones, approximately 90% of them seen only once. Concerning this clone itself: Its specificity is unknown.

Study results and limitations: According to a later analysis, TCR clusters from the first cohort tended to co-occur in the roughly 110 validation repertoires. In vitro experiments confirmed that three CMV-associated chains were specific for CMV antigens. Researchers counted around 180 TCR beta chains as cytomegalovirus-associated.

The TCR originated in a man between 18 and 29 years old in good health and CMV-seronegative. The chain employs TRBV10-3 and TRBJ2-1; 9 positions match TRBD2. The sample comprised PBMCs. This chain's CDR3 is CAISMTSGVPYNEQFF. Written as DNA, the CDR3 is TGTGCCATCAGTATGACTAGCGGAGTACCCTACAATGAGCAGTTCTTC.